The 31 T cell receptor beta chains reported below all come from one sample, sequenced in a study of untreated major depressive disorder. No cognate antigen is known for these TCRs. General study findings and limits: TRBV05-01 (Vbeta 5.1) usage was higher in CD4+ T cells of depressed patients than controls.

Generated by immunoSEQ multiplex PCR, the TCRdb table keeps only in-frame clones and is missing some. The sample lists approximately 15,000 clones; just over 90% were seen once. Sequencing used CD4+ T cells from PBMCs. The source is a woman in her 30s with major depressive disorder.

The chain uses TRBV5-4 and TRBJ2-5; 9 positions agree with TRBD2. The J segment lost 5 bases and the V segment lost 2 bases, leaving 13 bases of the junction unmatched. From germline, CDR1 is SGHNT and CDR2 YYREEE (reference sequence). This CDR3 is built from 17 residues. CDR3 nucleotide sequence: TGTGCCAGCAGCTTAAATCCTAGCGGGAAGACGGGCGAGACCCAGTACTTC. It encodes CASSLNPSGKTGETQYF.

The V call is TRBV15, the J call TRBJ1-1; TRBD1 agrees at 9 bases. CDR3 length equals 17 residues. J gave up 5 bases and V 0 bases, and 10 bases lay outside the gene matches. Germline CDR1 LNHNV, CDR2 YYDKDF (reference sequence). CDR3 sequence reads: CATSRDDFTGGATEAFF. The CDR3 region has the DNA TGTGCCACCAGCAGAGATGATTTTACAGGGGGCGCGACTGAAGCTTTCTTT. Supplemented by reference TRBV15 and TRBJ1-1, the full variable domain reads DAMVIQNPRYQVTQFGKPVTLSCSQTLNHNVMYWYQQKSSQAPKLLFHYYDKDFNNEADTPDNFQSRRPNTSFCFLDIRSPGLGDTAMYLCATSRDDFTGGATEAFFGQGTRLTVV.

V usage is TRBV5-1 and J usage is TRBJ2-5, with TRBD2 identical over 9 bases. The CDR3 spans 13 residues. Germline V gene lookup returns CDR1 SGHRS and CDR2 YFSETQ. With V trimmed by 6 bases and J by 5 bases, 5 bases remained unmatched. The CDR3 loop is CASKVAGEETQYF. CDR3 sequence (DNA): TGCGCCAGCAAAGTAGCGGGAGAGGAGACCCAGTACTTC.

This sequence joins TRBV19 and TRBJ2-7; 8 bases agree with TRBD1. In germline, CDR1 is LNHDA, CDR2 SQIVND (reference sequence). CDR3 length: 14 residues. V dropped 3 bases and J dropped 6; count of bases not matched to a gene: 7. The CDR3, as DNA: TGTGCCAGTAGTATCGGACAGGGACCTTTCGAGCAGTACTTC. Protein sequence: CASSIGQGPFEQYF.

V usage is TRBV5-1 and J usage is TRBJ2-5, with TRBD1 matching 10 bases. The germline V gene encodes CDR1 SGHRS and CDR2 YFSETQ. This CDR3 spans 15 amino acids. The ends lost 0 bases at V and 5 bases at J; junction bases unmatched: 4. The CDR3 region is CASSLGDRGEETQYF. CDR3 nucleotide sequence: TGCGCCAGCAGCTTGGGGGACAGGGGCGAGGAGACCCAGTACTTC.

This rearrangement joins TRBV18 to TRBJ1-5; 8 bases are a match to TRBD1. Germline CDR1 and CDR2: KGHSH and LQKENI. This CDR3 spans 15 amino acids. Trimming cost V 5 bases and J 7 bases; bases outside gene matches: 10. The CDR3 region is CASSASDRVNQPQHF. The CDR3 DNA reads TGTGCCAGCTCAGCCTCGGACAGGGTCAACCAGCCCCAGCATTTT.

This clone turned up a few times. The V gene is TRBV7-8, the J gene TRBJ1-2; D is undetermined. This CDR3 is built from 14 residues. CDR1 is SGHVS, CDR2 FQNEAQ, per germline. V dropped 5 bases and J dropped 4 bases, with 14 bases sitting between them. The CDR3 DNA reads TGTGCCAGCAGCGCCGGACTGGCCTCCTATGGCTACACCTTC. It specifies CASSAGLASYGYTF.

The chain employs TRBV6-5 and TRBJ2-1, with TRBD2 identical over 11 bases. The CDR3 runs to 15 residues. V gave up 7 bases and J gave up 4 bases; unmatched junction bases: 6. CDR1 and CDR2 (germline): MNHEY, SVGAGI. This CDR3 reads CASNRLAGTYNEQFF. DNA for the CDR3: TGTGCCAGCAATCGACTAGCGGGGACTTACAATGAGCAGTTCTTC.

This clone was observed a single time. The CDR3 DNA is TGTGCCAGCAGCGTAGATGGGGCTAGTACCGGGGAGCTGTTTTTT. Translation: CASSVDGASTGELFF. The chain couples TRBV9 to TRBJ2-2, with TRBD1 as a possible D gene (5 bases). Germline lookup yields CDR1 SGDLS and CDR2 YYNGEE. Trimming pared 0 bases from V and 5 bases from J, leaving 11 bases between. The CDR3 is 15 residues long.

The rearrangement uses TRBV11-3 and TRBJ1-3; a possible D gene is TRBD1 (5 bases). Trimming left V 5 bases short and J 4 bases short, with 18 bases between. This CDR3 comprises 16 residues. Germline V gives CDR1 SGHNT, CDR2 YENEEA. CDR3: CASSPRSRDAGNTIYF. DNA for the CDR3: TGTGCCAGCAGCCCCCGGAGCCGGGACGCCGGAAACACCATATATTTT.

The chain carries TRBV6-5 and TRBJ1-1, with 8 positions matching TRBD1. Germline CDR1 reads MNHEY; CDR2 reads SVGAGI. The CDR3 runs 16 residues. Trimming at V came to 1 base and at J to 6 bases, leaving 10 bases not matched to a gene. The DNA of the CDR3 is TGTGCCAGCAGTTACTTACAGGGGGGATTGGCGGCTGAAGCTTTCTTT. Residues: CASSYLQGGLAAEAFF.

The V call is TRBV2, the J call TRBJ1-1; D possibly corresponds to TRBD1 (5 bases). Germline CDR1 is SNHLY and CDR2 is FYNNEI. The CDR3 spans 12 residues. Trimming removed 6 bases at V and 4 bases at J, with 9 bases between. The chain's CDR3 is CASRPDSTEAFF. The CDR3 DNA reads as TGTGCCAGCAGACCCGACAGCACTGAAGCTTTCTTT. Based on the CDR3 plus reference TRBV2 and TRBJ1-1, the full variable domain is EPEVTQTPSHQVTQMGQEVILRCVPISNHLYFYWYRQILGQKVEFLVSFYNNEISEKSEIFDDQFSVERPDGSNFTLKIRSTKLEDSAMYFCASRPDSTEAFFGQGTRLTVV.

V is TRBV15 and J is TRBJ1-2, with unresolved D. CDR3 size: 12 residues. Trimming cost V 0 bases and J 1 base, with 0 bases left between them. The germline CDR1 and CDR2 sequences are LNHNV and YYDKDF (reference sequence). CDR3 in DNA: TGTGCCACCAGCAGAGATAACTATGGCTACACCTTC. Translated: CATSRDNYGYTF. Full variable domain (missing parts from reference TRBV15 and TRBJ1-2): DAMVIQNPRYQVTQFGKPVTLSCSQTLNHNVMYWYQQKSSQAPKLLFHYYDKDFNNEADTPDNFQSRRPNTSFCFLDIRSPGLGDTAMYLCATSRDNYGYTFGSGTRLTVV.

The rearrangement joins TRBV18 to TRBJ2-7, with 9 bases matching TRBD2. J was trimmed by 4 bases and V by 5 bases; bases with no gene match: 3. The CDR3 runs to 13 residues. Germline assignment: CDR1 KGHSH and CDR2 LQKENI. The CDR3 bases are TGTGCCAGCTCAAGGCTAGCGGGGTACGAGCAGTACTTC. This codes for CASSRLAGYEQYF.

V is TRBV11-3 and J is TRBJ2-2; 7 positions agree with TRBD1. V was clipped by 4 bases and J by 5 bases; unmatched bases: 4. CDR3 length equals 14 residues. In germline, CDR1 is SGHNT, CDR2 YENEEA. CDR3 region: CASSWDSVTGELFF. The CDR3 coding sequence is TGTGCCAGCAGCTGGGACAGCGTGACCGGGGAGCTGTTTTTT.

This chain joins TRBV29-1 and TRBJ1-2, with 10 bases lining up with TRBD1. CDR1 and CDR2 from the germline V gene are SQVTM and ANQGSEA. CDR3 size: 14 residues. V dropped 3 bases and J dropped 7; count of bases not matched to a gene: 8. The CDR3 reads CSVETGGRGSGYTF. The DNA of the CDR3 is TGCAGCGTTGAGACAGGGGGCAGGGGAAGTGGCTACACCTTC.

This rearrangement joins TRBV28 to TRBJ1-2, with 7 bases matching TRBD1. CDR1 MDHEN and CDR2 SYDVKM come from the germline V gene. This CDR3 comprises 12 residues. The trim removed 6 bases at V and 4 bases at J, leaving 2 bases unmatched. The chain's CDR3 is CASSAGGYGYTF. Written as DNA, the CDR3 is TGTGCCAGCAGCGCAGGGGGCTATGGCTACACCTTC.

This sequence joins TRBV2 and TRBJ1-2; D might be TRBD1 (5 bases). In germline, CDR1 is SNHLY, CDR2 FYNNEI. V gave up 4 bases and J gave up 10 bases, with 13 bases separating them. The CDR3 sequence is 12 residues long. CDR3 sequence (DNA): TGTGCCAGCAGTGCGGACACGGGTGTCTACACCTTC. It translates to CASSADTGVYTF.

The table lists this clone with a few counts. This chain connects TRBV19 to TRBJ1-5, with 7 bases aligning to TRBD1. Germline V gives CDR1 LNHDA, CDR2 SQIVND (reference sequence). The CDR3 loop spans 15 amino acids. The V gene end was trimmed by 7 bases and the J gene end by 1 base; junction bases not matched to a gene: 7. The chain's CDR3 is CASTPPGQSNQPQHF. Here the CDR3 DNA reads TGTGCCAGTACCCCCCCGGGACAGAGCAATCAGCCCCAGCATTTT.

The rearrangement links TRBV29-1 to TRBJ2-1, with D unresolved. This CDR3 comprises 11 residues. Germline lookup yields CDR1 SQVTM and CDR2 ANQGSEA. Deletions cut 5 bases from V and 4 bases from J, with 6 bases between. DNA for the CDR3: TGCAGCGTTACCTTTTACAATGAGCAGTTCTTC. This sequence encodes CSVTFYNEQFF.

This sequence joins TRBV10-1 and TRBJ2-2; tentative D call: TRBD2 (6 bases). The CDR3 runs 14 residues. Trimming removed 6 bases from V and 2 bases from J, with 10 bases in between. Germline values: CDR1 WNHNN, CDR2 SYGVQD (reference sequence). CDR3: CASRRDFNTGELFF. The CDR3 DNA reads TGCGCCAGCAGAAGGGACTTTAACACCGGGGAGCTGTTTTTT.

This clone was observed once. This chain uses TRBV6-1 with TRBJ1-1, with 7 bases matching TRBD1. The V segment lost 4 bases and the J segment 6 bases; nucleotides outside the gene matches: 11. Germline-derived CDR1 and CDR2 are MNHNS and SASEGT. CDR3 length: 15 residues. The CDR3 here is CASSGAGGRNAEAFF. CDR3 sequence (DNA): TGTGCCAGCAGTGGGGCAGGGGGAAGAAACGCTGAAGCTTTCTTT.

The chain employs TRBV30 and TRBJ2-2, with D possibly being TRBD2 (7 bases). Between the trimmed V and J ends, which lost 3 bases and 5 bases, there was a span of 19 bases. The germline V gene has CDR1 GTSNPN and CDR2 SVGIG (reference sequence). This CDR3 has 16 residues. This chain's CDR3 is CAWRGLGGLRTGELFF. For the CDR3, the DNA is TGTGCCTGGAGAGGCTTGGGGGGGCTTAGGACCGGGGAGCTGTTTTTT.

This sequence joins TRBV6-5 and TRBJ2-1, with D possibly matching TRBD2 (5 bases). The CDR3 runs 15 residues. V lost 6 bases, J lost 4 bases, and 16 bases lay in between. Germline lookup yields CDR1 MNHEY and CDR2 SVGAGI. In nucleotides, the CDR3 is TGTGCCAGCAGCCCGGCGCCTGGACTTTACAATGAGCAGTTCTTC. This sequence encodes CASSPAPGLYNEQFF.

The V gene is TRBV5-1, the J gene TRBJ1-4, with D unclear. This CDR3 contains 13 residues. The V gene lost 6 bases and the J gene lost 3 bases, with 9 bases spanning the gap. CDR1 and CDR2 (germline): SGHRS, YFSETQ. CDR3 amino acids: CASKEGANEKLFF. CDR3 in DNA: TGCGCCAGCAAGGAGGGAGCTAATGAAAAACTGTTTTTT.

The gene calls are TRBV27 and TRBJ2-7; D not certain. The CDR3 totals 14 residues. The germline V gene encodes CDR1 MNHEY and CDR2 SMNVEV (reference sequence). Trimming removed 3 bases from V and 4 bases from J, with 13 bases in between. The CDR3 DNA sequence: TGTGCCAGCAGTTTTCAACCTCTCGGGTACGAGCAGTACTTC. Translation gives CASSFQPLGYEQYF.

This chain uses TRBV7-8 with TRBJ2-3; D is unclear. Trimming shortened V by 2 bases and J by 2 bases, and 2 bases separated the two germline ends. This CDR3 region has 12 residues. Germline-derived CDR1 and CDR2 are SGHVS and FQNEAQ. Here the CDR3 DNA reads TGTGCCAGCAGCTTATACACAGATACGCAGTATTTT. This translates into CASSLYTDTQYF.

V gene TRBV27 combines with J gene TRBJ1-2; maybe TRBD1 (5 bases). With 3 bases removed from V and 2 bases from J, the gap between germline ends came to 7 bases. Germline CDR1 is MNHEY and CDR2 is SMNVEV (reference sequence). The CDR3 runs 13 residues. For the CDR3, the DNA is TGTGCCAGCAGTTTTAGGGGCAACTATGGCTACACCTTC. Translating gives CASSFRGNYGYTF.

The CDR3 nucleotides are TGTGCCAGCAGCCCCAGGGGGCTTGGAAACACCATATATTTT. Translated: CASSPRGLGNTIYF. V is TRBV5-6 and J is TRBJ1-3; 8 positions match TRBD1. The CDR3 covers 14 residues. V lost 4 bases to trimming and J lost 3 bases; unmatched junction nucleotides: 3. Germline V gene lookup returns CDR1 SGHDT and CDR2 YYEEEE. Based on the CDR3 plus reference TRBV5-6 and TRBJ1-3, the full variable domain is DAGVTQSPTHLIKTRGQQVTLRCSPKSGHDTVSWYQQALGQGPQFIFQYYEEEERQRGNFPDRFSGHQFPNYSSELNVNALLLGDSALYLCASSPRGLGNTIYFGEGSWLTVV.

V and J are TRBV11-2 and TRBJ2-7, with TRBD2 matching over 10 bases. J gave up 7 bases and V 0 bases, and 9 bases lay outside the gene matches. The CDR3 loop spans 16 amino acids. CDR1 is SGHAT, CDR2 FQNNGV, per germline. The CDR3 spells CASSLEQSGLAIEQYF. DNA for the CDR3: TGTGCCAGCAGCTTAGAACAGTCGGGACTAGCGATTGAGCAGTACTTC. The full variable domain, with the rest looked up from reference TRBV11-2 and TRBJ2-7, is EAGVAQSPRYKIIEKRQSVAFWCNPISGHATLYWYQQILGQGPKLLIQFQNNGVVDDSQLPKDRFSAERLKGVDSTLKIQPAKLEDSAVYLCASSLEQSGLAIEQYFGPGTRLTVT.

The chain links TRBV18 to TRBJ1-3; D not resolved. The CDR3 contains 13 residues. With 4 bases removed from V and 4 bases from J, the gap between germline ends came to 8 bases. Germline lookup yields CDR1 KGHSH and CDR2 LQKENI. In DNA, the CDR3 is TGTGCCAGCTCACGGACGGACGGAAACACCATATATTTT. This sequence encodes CASSRTDGNTIYF.